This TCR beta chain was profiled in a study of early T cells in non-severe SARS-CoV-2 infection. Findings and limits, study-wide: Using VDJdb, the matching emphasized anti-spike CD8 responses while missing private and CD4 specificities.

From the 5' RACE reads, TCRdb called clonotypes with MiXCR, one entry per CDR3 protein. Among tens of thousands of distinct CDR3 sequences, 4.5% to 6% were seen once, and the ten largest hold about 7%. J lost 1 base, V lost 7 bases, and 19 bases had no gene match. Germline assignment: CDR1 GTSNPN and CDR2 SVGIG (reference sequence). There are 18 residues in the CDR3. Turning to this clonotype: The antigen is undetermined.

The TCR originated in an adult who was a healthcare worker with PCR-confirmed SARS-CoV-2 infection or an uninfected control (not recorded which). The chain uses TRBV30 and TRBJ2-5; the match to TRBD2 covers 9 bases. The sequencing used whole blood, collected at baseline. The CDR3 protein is CAYQDASGIVVGQETQYF. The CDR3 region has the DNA TGTGCCTACCAAGATGCTAGCGGGATAGTTGTGGGCCAAGAGACCCAGTACTTC.